These T cell receptor beta chains were read from a single sample in a study of technical replicates of blood from four donors. Sequenced by immunoSEQ multiplex PCR; TCRdb stores in-frame clones only, minus some. This table has over 60,000 clones, 93% appearing once. What was sequenced was T cells isolated from PBMCs. These TCRs come from a human donor in good health. Both conserved end residues are part of each CDR3. The D gene is left open where the match is weak. Clone size appears in some rows only: once, few, many, or a class for an expanded clone.

d_gene	v_gene	j_gene	abundance	CDR3nt	CDR3aa
TRBD1	TRBV6-5	TRBJ2-5	-	TGTGCCAGCAGTTACACCGGGACAGGGGAAACAGAGACCCAGTACTTC	CASSYTGTGETETQYF
-	TRBV27	TRBJ1-2	-	TGTGCCAGCAGTTTAGACTCCCTCCGCTACACCTTC	CASSLDSLRYTF
-	TRBV28	TRBJ2-7	few	TGTGCGGTCCTCTCCAGCGAAGTCATGGACGAGCAGTACTTC	CAVLSSEVMDEQYF
-	TRBV5-8	TRBJ2-5	-	TGTGCCAGCAGCCCTCTTGGGCGGGGGACCCAGTACTTC	CASSPLGRGTQYF
TRBD2	TRBV11-3	TRBJ2-5	-	TGTGCCAGCAGCTTCGGACTAGCGGGGGGGCAAGAGACCCAGTACTTC	CASSFGLAGGQETQYF
-	TRBV10-3	TRBJ2-1	-	TGTGCCATCACGGACAGCGGCTCCTACAATGAGCAGTTCTTC	CAITDSGSYNEQFF
-	TRBV7-6	TRBJ1-1	-	TGTGCCAGCAGCTTAGGGGCAGGGAACACTGAAGCTTTCTTT	CASSLGAGNTEAFF
TRBD1	TRBV4-1	TRBJ2-2	-	TGCGCCAGCAGCCAAGATCCCGGGACAGGGGGAAAGGGGGAGCTGTTTTTT	CASSQDPGTGGKGELFF
TRBD1	TRBV9	TRBJ1-5	-	TGTGCCAGCAGCAAGACAGGGGTTTATCAGCCCCAGCATTTT	CASSKTGVYQPQHF
TRBD1	TRBV11-2	TRBJ2-5	-	TGTGCCAGCAGCCAAGGATCTCTCCGGGACAGTGAGACCCAGTACTTC	CASSQGSLRDSETQYF
TRBD2	TRBV5-1	TRBJ2-7	-	TGCGCCAGCAGCACGACTAGCGGGAACTACGAGCAGTACTTC	CASSTTSGNYEQYF
-	TRBV27	TRBJ1-1	-	TGTGCCAGCAGTTTATGGCGTGGAAGGGGTGAAGCTTTCTTT	CASSLWRGRGEAFF
-	TRBV5-1	TRBJ2-7	-	TGCGCCAGCAGCTTCCGGGCAGGGACCTACGAGCAGTACTTC	CASSFRAGTYEQYF
-	TRBV5-1	TRBJ1-1	-	TGCGCCAGCAGCTCCATGGAGGGGAACACTGAAGCTTTCTTT	CASSSMEGNTEAFF
-	TRBV5-1	TRBJ2-1	-	TGCGCCAGCAGCTTTGGAGGGCCGTGGAATGAGCAGTTCTTC	CASSFGGPWNEQFF
TRBD2	TRBV29-1	TRBJ2-7	-	TGCAGCGCCATTAGCGGGGAATTGTACGAGCAGTACTTC	CSAISGELYEQYF
-	TRBV27	TRBJ1-2	-	TGTGCCAGCAGCCAGGCTGACGGTCTATGGGGCTACACCTTC	CASSQADGLWGYTF
-	TRBV10-2	TRBJ1-1	-	TGCGCCAGCACTCCGCCAGGGGTGAACACTGAAGCTTTCTTT	CASTPPGVNTEAFF
-	TRBV9	TRBJ1-1	-	TGTGCCAGCAGCGTAGAGCCGGGTAGCCCTGAAGCTTTCTTT	CASSVEPGSPEAFF
-	TRBV14	TRBJ1-3	-	TGTGCCAGCAGTTGGTCCGGGACTGGAAACACCATATATTTT	CASSWSGTGNTIYF
-	TRBV7-3	TRBJ1-6	-	TGTGCCAGCAGCTCCAACAGGGATTCACCCCTCCACTTT	CASSSNRDSPLHF
TRBD2	TRBV14	TRBJ2-5	-	TGTGCCAGCAGCCAAGGATGGAATAGCGGGAATGGGGAGACCCAGTACTTC	CASSQGWNSGNGETQYF
TRBD1	TRBV28	TRBJ2-7	-	TGTGCCAGCTTTCAGGCAGGGGGCTACGAGCAGTACTTC	CASFQAGGYEQYF
-	TRBV7-9	TRBJ1-5	-	TGTGCCAGCAGCTTGGCTTTGAGCAATCAGCCCCAGCATTTT	CASSLALSNQPQHF
-	TRBV27	TRBJ1-1	few	TGTGCCAGCAGTTTACAGGGTAACACTGAAGCTTTCTTT	CASSLQGNTEAFF
-	TRBV7-9	TRBJ1-2	few	TGTGCCAGCAGCCCGTACCCAGGGGACTATGGCTACACCTTC	CASSPYPGDYGYTF
-	TRBV10-1	TRBJ2-7	-	TGCGCCAGCAGTGAGGAGGGCCTGGCGGGACCCCACTCGATTACTGCCTACGAGCAGTACTTC	CASSEEGLAGPHSITAYEQYF
TRBD1	TRBV7-2	TRBJ1-6	-	TGTGCCACCAACAGGGGGAATTCACCCCTCCACTTT	CATNRGNSPLHF
-	TRBV28	TRBJ2-7	-	TGTGCCAGCCGGGGGACGGTCAGCTACGAGCAGTACTTC	CASRGTVSYEQYF
-	TRBV19	TRBJ1-2	-	TGTGCCAGTAGTACGCCCCGAGGAGGGGCCAACTATGGCTACACCTTC	CASSTPRGGANYGYTF
-	TRBV30	TRBJ1-1	once	TGTGCCTGGAGTACGGGGGGGAGGGACACTGAAGCTTTCTTT	CAWSTGGRDTEAFF
TRBD2	TRBV6-5	TRBJ2-1	-	TGTGCCAGCGGGTGGCGGGGGGGCAACAATGAGCAGTTCTTC	CASGWRGGNNEQFF
TRBD2	TRBV5-1	TRBJ2-1	-	TGCGCCAGCAGCGCCTCAAGACTAGCGCCTAATGAGCAGTTCTTC	CASSASRLAPNEQFF
-	TRBV5-1	TRBJ1-2	-	TGCGCCAGCCGGAATTTAGTCGGAGTTAACTATGGCTACACCTTC	CASRNLVGVNYGYTF
TRBD2	TRBV14	TRBJ2-1	-	TGTGCCAGCAGCCTACCGACTAGCGGAGGTTCCTACAATGAGCAGTTCTTC	CASSLPTSGGSYNEQFF
TRBD2	TRBV5-1	TRBJ2-7	-	TGCGCCAGCAGCTTGGGACTAGCGGGACCTTTACTCTCCTACGAGCAGTACTTC	CASSLGLAGPLLSYEQYF
-	TRBV6-5	TRBJ2-7	-	TGTGCCAGCAGACGCGGACTTACCTACGAGCAGTACTTC	CASRRGLTYEQYF
-	TRBV9	TRBJ2-7	-	TGTGCCAGCAGCTCTGGGGTGGGGGGTCACCACGAGCAGTACTTC	CASSSGVGGHHEQYF
TRBD1	TRBV6-1	TRBJ2-7	once	TGTGCCAGCAGAGCGACAGGGACCGGCGAGCAGTACTTC	CASRATGTGEQYF